These 14 T cell receptor beta chains were all obtained from the same sample, sequenced in a study of monozygotic twins with inflammatory bowel disease. Using the 5' RACE reads, TCRdb records one entry per CDR3 protein without DNA. This sample's table reports a few hundred thousand distinct CDR3 sequences. Source material: blood. The receptors shown here come from a human donor with ulcerative colitis or Crohn's disease, or a healthy co-twin of an affected twin (not recorded which).

V is TRBV2 and J is TRBJ2-3; the D call of TRBD1 rests on TCRdb alone, since no DNA is present to check it. This CDR3 is built from 13 residues. CDR1 is SNHLY, CDR2 FYNNEI, per germline. CDR3 loop: CASHRVVADTQYF.

This chain joins TRBV6-1 and TRBJ1-1; the D call from TCRdb, TRBD1, cannot be confirmed without DNA. CDR3 length equals 14 residues. Germline V gives CDR1 MNHNS, CDR2 SASEGT. The CDR3 loop reads CASRRTGTAPEAFF.

J is TRBJ1-4 and V is TRBV3-1. Germline V lookup: CDR1 LGHDT, CDR2 YNNKEL (reference sequence). CDR3 length: 13 amino acids. The CDR3 sequence is CASSQDASKKLFF.

The chain has TRBV12-3 or TRBV12-4 and TRBJ2-5; TCRdb's D gene call, TRBD1, goes unchecked for lack of DNA. CDR3 length: 14 amino acids. The CDR3 reads CASTLGGGIPTQYF.

The V gene is TRBV10-3, the J gene TRBJ2-3; absent DNA, TCRdb's TRBD2 call cannot be checked. Per the germline V gene, CDR1 is ENHRY and CDR2 is SYGVKD. CDR3 size: 19 residues. The CDR3 loop is CAISESTRVAGGRADTQYF.

The chain recombines TRBV20-1 with TRBJ1-2; no DNA is available, so the TRBD1 call from TCRdb remains unchecked. Germline CDR1 and CDR2: DFQATT and SNEGSKA (reference sequence). This CDR3 is built from 12 residues. The CDR3 sequence is CSAPTDSYGYTF.

The rearrangement links TRBV27 to TRBJ2-1; TCRdb picks TRBD1, but there is no DNA to check that call. CDR1 MNHEY and CDR2 SMNVEV come from the germline V gene (reference sequence). CDR3 size: 11 residues. Here the CDR3 reads CASMYGQEQFF.

The genes are TRBV29-1 and TRBJ2-1; with no DNA, the TCRdb D assignment of TRBD1 cannot be verified. Germline assignment: CDR1 SQVTM and CDR2 ANQGSEA. This CDR3 has 14 amino acids. The CDR3 sequence: CSATDPRSYNEQFF.

V is TRBV28 and J is TRBJ1-2; TCRdb names TRBD1, which stays unverified in the absence of DNA. The CDR3 contains 12 residues. Looked up from germline, CDR1 is MDHEN and CDR2 is SYDVKM. CDR3 sequence: CASSLTGYGYTF.

The V call is TRBV5-5, the J call TRBJ2-6; TCRdb reports TRBD1, a call that lacks DNA to check it against. The CDR3 covers 17 residues. Germline values: CDR1 SGHKS, CDR2 YYEKEE (reference sequence). The CDR3 reads CASSAGTGNSGANVLTF.

CDR3 loop: CASSRTLSGEKLFF. This rearrangement joins TRBV12-3 or TRBV12-4 to TRBJ1-4. The CDR3 runs 14 residues.

The CDR3 loop reads CASSFRTSGYNEQFF. This chain uses TRBV5-4 with TRBJ2-1; without DNA, the TCRdb call of TRBD2 cannot be checked. Germline V gene sequence: CDR1 SGHNT, CDR2 YYREEE (reference sequence). This CDR3 has 15 amino acids.

The rearrangement uses TRBV7-9 and TRBJ2-5; the D call from TCRdb, TRBD2, cannot be confirmed without DNA. Germline V gene lookup returns CDR1 SEHNR and CDR2 FQNEAQ (reference sequence). The length of the CDR3 is 15 residues. CDR3 residues: CASSLGSSGGETQYF.

The chain employs TRBV20-1 and TRBJ1-1; the D call from TCRdb, TRBD1, cannot be confirmed without DNA. The CDR3 extends over 15 amino acids. Germline CDR1 reads DFQATT; CDR2 reads SNEGSKA (reference sequence). This CDR3 reads CSGVGGSGMNTEAFF.